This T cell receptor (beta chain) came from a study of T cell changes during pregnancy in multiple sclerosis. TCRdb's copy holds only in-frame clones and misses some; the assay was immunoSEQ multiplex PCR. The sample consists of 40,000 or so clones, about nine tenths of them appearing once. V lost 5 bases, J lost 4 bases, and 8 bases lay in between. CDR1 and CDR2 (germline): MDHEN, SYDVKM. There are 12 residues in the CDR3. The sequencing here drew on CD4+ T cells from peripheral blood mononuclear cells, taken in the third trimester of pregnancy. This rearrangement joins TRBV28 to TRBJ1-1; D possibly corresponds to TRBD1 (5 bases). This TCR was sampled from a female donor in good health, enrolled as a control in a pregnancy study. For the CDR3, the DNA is TGTGCCAGCAGTGCAGGGTCCACTGAAGCTTTCTTT. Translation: CASSAGSTEAFF.